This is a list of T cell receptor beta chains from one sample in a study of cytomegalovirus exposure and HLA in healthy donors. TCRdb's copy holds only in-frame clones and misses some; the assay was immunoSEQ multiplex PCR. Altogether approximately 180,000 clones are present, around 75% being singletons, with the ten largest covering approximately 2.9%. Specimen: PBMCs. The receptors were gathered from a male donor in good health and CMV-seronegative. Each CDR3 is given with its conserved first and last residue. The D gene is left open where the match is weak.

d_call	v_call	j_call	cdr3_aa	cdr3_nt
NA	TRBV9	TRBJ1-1	CASSVILQGNTEAFF	TGTGCCAGCAGCGTAATCCTACAGGGGAACACTGAAGCTTTCTTT
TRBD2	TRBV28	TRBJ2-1	CASSPIRALAGYNEQFF	TGTGCCAGCAGTCCCATCAGGGCGCTAGCGGGCTACAATGAGCAGTTCTTC
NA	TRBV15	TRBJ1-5	CATSRDYNQPQHF	TGTGCCACCAGCAGAGATTACAATCAGCCCCAGCATTTT
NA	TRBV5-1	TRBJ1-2	CASSLDRYYGYTF	TGCGCCAGCAGCTTAGACAGGTACTATGGCTACACCTTC
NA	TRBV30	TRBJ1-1	CAWSVSTGKTEAFF	TGTGCCTGGAGTGTTTCTACAGGGAAGACTGAAGCTTTCTTT
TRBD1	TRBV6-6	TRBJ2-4	CASSVSGGYIQYF	TGTGCCAGCAGTGTCTCAGGGGGTTACATTCAGTACTTC
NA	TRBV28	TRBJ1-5	CASRRGKDQPQHF	TGTGCCAGCAGGAGGGGGAAGGATCAGCCCCAGCATTTT
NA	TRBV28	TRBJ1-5	CASNPRDIGRYRPQHF	TGTGCCAGCAATCCGAGGGATATAGGGCGGTATCGGCCCCAGCATTTT
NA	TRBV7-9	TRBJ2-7	CSSSPASEQYF	TGTTCCAGCAGCCCTGCGTCCGAGCAGTACTTC
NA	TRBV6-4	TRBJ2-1	CASPDSLPSTHYNEQFF	TGTGCCAGCCCAGACAGCCTTCCTTCGACCCATTACAATGAGCAGTTCTTC